This TCR beta chain was identified in a study of cytomegalovirus exposure and HLA in healthy donors. PCR used 60 Vbeta primers and 13 Jbeta primers. Profiled with immunoSEQ multiplex PCR; TCRdb holds only in-frame clones, not every one. Altogether roughly 290,000 clones are present, roughly 80% being singletons, with the ten largest covering about 0.28%. Trimming at V came to 0 bases and at J to 1 base, leaving 3 bases not matched to a gene. Per germline, CDR1 SGHDT and CDR2 YYEEEE. The CDR3 is 15 residues long. The sequencing input was PBMCs. This chain uses TRBV5-6 with TRBJ2-7; 8 bases are a match to TRBD1. The receptor was isolated from a girl aged 2 to 10 in good health and CMV-seronegative. The CDR3 is CASSLGQGLSYEQYF. The CDR3 region has the DNA TGTGCCAGCAGCTTGGGACAGGGGTTATCCTACGAGCAGTACTTC. Drawing the rest from reference TRBV5-6 and TRBJ2-7, the complete variable domain is DAGVTQSPTHLIKTRGQQVTLRCSPKSGHDTVSWYQQALGQGPQFIFQYYEEEERQRGNFPDRFSGHQFPNYSSELNVNALLLGDSALYLCASSLGQGLSYEQYFGPGTRLTVT.